This T cell receptor (beta chain) was identified in a study of graft-versus-host responses after intestinal transplantation. Study details: For two to four years after anti-thymocyte globulin induction, all recipients took tacrolimus and steroids.

Clones were read by immunoSEQ multiplex PCR, and TCRdb kept only the in-frame ones, dropping some. In the table there are about 90,000 clones, approximately 89% of which are singletons. This clone appeared a single time. The antigen remains unidentified. This clonotype was obtained from a human donor who was the organ donor for an intestinal transplant. The material sequenced was unstimulated CD4+ T cells sorted from spleen or lymph node cells, taken before transplant.

This CDR3 is CASRRGLDEKLFF. In nucleotides, the CDR3 is TGTGCCAGCAGGCGAGGGCTGGATGAAAAACTGTTTTTT. V gene TRBV28 combines with J gene TRBJ1-4; unclear D gene. The germline CDR1 and CDR2 sequences are MDHEN and SYDVKM. The CDR3 is 13 amino acids. Between the trimmed V and J ends, which lost 6 bases and 6 bases, there was a span of 11 bases.